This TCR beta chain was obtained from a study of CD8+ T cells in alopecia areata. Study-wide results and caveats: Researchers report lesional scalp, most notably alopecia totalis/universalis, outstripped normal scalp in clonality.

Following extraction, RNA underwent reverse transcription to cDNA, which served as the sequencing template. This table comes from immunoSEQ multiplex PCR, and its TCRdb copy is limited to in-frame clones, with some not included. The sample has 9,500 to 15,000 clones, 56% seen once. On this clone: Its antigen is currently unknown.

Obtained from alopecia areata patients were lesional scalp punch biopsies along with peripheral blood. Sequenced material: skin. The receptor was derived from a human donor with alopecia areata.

CDR3 bases: TGTGCCAGCAGTGGGACCCCAGATATGTACCAAGAGACCCAGTACTTC. Amino acid sequence: CASSGTPDMYQETQYF. The V gene is TRBV2, the J gene TRBJ2-5, with no clear D. Trimming took off 4 bases at V and 0 bases at J, with 15 bases between the two ends. CDR1 and CDR2 from the germline V gene are SNHLY and FYNNEI. There are 16 residues in the CDR3.